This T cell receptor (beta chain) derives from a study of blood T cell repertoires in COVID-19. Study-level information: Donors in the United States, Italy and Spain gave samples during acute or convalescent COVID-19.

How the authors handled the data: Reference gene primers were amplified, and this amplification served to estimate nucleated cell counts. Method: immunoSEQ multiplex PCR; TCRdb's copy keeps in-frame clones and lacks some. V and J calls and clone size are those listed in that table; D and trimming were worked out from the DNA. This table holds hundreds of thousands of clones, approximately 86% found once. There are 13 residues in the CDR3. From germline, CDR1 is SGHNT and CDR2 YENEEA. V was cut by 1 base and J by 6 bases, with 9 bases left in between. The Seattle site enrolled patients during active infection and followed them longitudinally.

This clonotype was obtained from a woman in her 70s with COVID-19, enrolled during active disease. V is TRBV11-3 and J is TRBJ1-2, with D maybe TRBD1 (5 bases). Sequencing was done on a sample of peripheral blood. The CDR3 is CASSLGGEDGYTF. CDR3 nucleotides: TGTGCCAGCAGCTTAGGGGGGGAGGATGGCTACACCTTC. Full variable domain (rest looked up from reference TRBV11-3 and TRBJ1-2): EAGVVQSPRYKIIEKKQPVAFWCNPISGHNTLYWYLQNLGQGPELLIRYENEEAVDDSQLPKDRFSAERLKGVDSTLKIQPAELGDSAVYLCASSLGGEDGYTFGSGTRLTVV.